A selection of T cell receptor beta chains follows, all from one sample in a study of blood T cell repertoires in COVID-19. Clones were read by immunoSEQ multiplex PCR, and TCRdb kept only the in-frame ones, dropping some. Among about 170,000 clones listed, roughly 91% were seen once. Specimen: peripheral blood. These receptors all come from a woman aged 45-65 years with acute or convalescent COVID-19. Each CDR3 is given with its conserved first and last residue. A D gene is named only where the DNA matches it firmly. Clone size appears in some rows only: once, few, many, or a class for an expanded clone.

v_gene,abundance,j_gene,d_gene,CDR3nt,CDR3aa
TRBV7-2,NA,TRBJ1-1,NA,TGTGCCAGCAGCTTAATCTGGGGGGTAGGGACTGAAGCTTTCTTT,CASSLIWGVGTEAFF
TRBV4-1,NA,TRBJ1-1,NA,TGCGCCAGCAGCCAAGTCGGGTCAAAAACAGGGCTTGAAGGGGCTTTCTTT,CASSQVGSKTGLEGAFF
TRBV6-2/TRBV6-3,once,TRBJ2-2,NA,TGTGCCAGCAGTTACCAGCGCAAGGCCGGGGAGCTGTTTTTT,CASSYQRKAGELFF
TRBV12-5,NA,TRBJ1-1,NA,TGTGCTAGTGCCGACGGGACTTTCACTGAAGCTTTCTTT,CASADGTFTEAFF
TRBV19,NA,TRBJ1-6,NA,TGTGCCAGTAGTTTTGCGGGGGCTATGTATAATTCACCCCTCCACTTT,CASSFAGAMYNSPLHF
TRBV19,NA,TRBJ1-2,NA,TGTGCCAGTAGTACCGGGGAGGGCCACCGTCGTGGCTACACCTTC,CASSTGEGHRRGYTF
TRBV5-1,once,TRBJ2-2,TRBD2,TGCGCCAGCAGCTTGCGGGCTGGGACTAGCGGCACCGGGGAGCTGTTTTTT,CASSLRAGTSGTGELFF
TRBV10-3,NA,TRBJ1-5,NA,TGTGCCATCAGTGACAGGTATAGCAATCAGCCCCAGCATTTT,CAISDRYSNQPQHF
TRBV24-1,NA,TRBJ2-6,NA,TGTGCCACCAGTAATTCGGAGTCTGGGGCCAACGTCCTGACTTTC,CATSNSESGANVLTF
TRBV27,NA,TRBJ1-2,TRBD1,TGTGCCAGCAGTTTAACCCTACAGGGGCGGATAAACTATGGCTACACCTTC,CASSLTLQGRINYGYTF
TRBV3-1/TRBV3-2,NA,TRBJ2-7,NA,TGTGCCAGCAGCCAGGCTAACAGGGTGGTCTACGAGCAGTACTTC,CASSQANRVVYEQYF
TRBV28,NA,TRBJ1-2,NA,TGTGCCAGCAGCCCCACTATCTATGGCTACACCTTC,CASSPTIYGYTF
TRBV29-1,NA,TRBJ1-6,NA,TGCAGCGTCCGAGAGGGCGGGGGCACCCTCCACTTT,CSVREGGGTLHF
TRBV3-1/TRBV3-2,NA,TRBJ2-7,TRBD2,TGTGCCAGCAGCCAAGGAAAGGCGTTGGGGACTAGACACTACGAGCAGTACTTC,CASSQGKALGTRHYEQYF
TRBV6-2/TRBV6-3,once,TRBJ1-2,NA,TGTGCCAGCAGTTACCCCGGGGGGAGCTATGGCTACACCTTC,CASSYPGGSYGYTF
TRBV6-5,NA,TRBJ2-1,NA,TGTGCCAGCAGTTACTCGAGATCTAGGGGGAATGAGCAGTTCTTC,CASSYSRSRGNEQFF
TRBV30,NA,TRBJ1-3,NA,TGTGCCTGGACAGGGAAAACTGGAAACACCATATATTTT,CAWTGKTGNTIYF
TRBV27,NA,TRBJ1-2,NA,TGTGCCAGCAGTTCTAAAGGGGACTATGGCTACACCTTC,CASSSKGDYGYTF
TRBV19,NA,TRBJ1-1,TRBD1,TGTGCCAGTAGTATAGATAGCAGGGGGCCTAAAAACACTGAAGCTTTCTTT,CASSIDSRGPKNTEAFF
TRBV7-2,NA,TRBJ2-1,NA,TGTGCCAGCAGCTTAGGCGGGGCGGGATCCTACAATGAGCAGTTCTTC,CASSLGGAGSYNEQFF
TRBV29-1,NA,TRBJ1-1,NA,TGCAGCGTTACCATAGTTGGCACTGAAGCTTTCTTT,CSVTIVGTEAFF
TRBV7-3,NA,TRBJ2-2,TRBD1,TGTGCCAGCCGAAGGACAGGCGATGCGAACACCGGGGAGCTGTTTTTT,CASRRTGDANTGELFF
TRBV30,NA,TRBJ1-2,NA,TGTGCCTGGAGTGCCCCATTTGAGGATGGCTACACCTTC,CAWSAPFEDGYTF
TRBV28,NA,TRBJ1-5,NA,TGTGCCAGCAGCCCGCCGGGGAATCAGCCCCAGCATTTT,CASSPPGNQPQHF
TRBV19,NA,TRBJ1-1,NA,TGTGCCAGTAGTATTAACAGAGTGAACACTGAAGCTTTCTTT,CASSINRVNTEAFF
TRBV2,NA,TRBJ1-3,NA,TGTGCCAGCAGTAAGCGGGACACCATATATTTT,CASSKRDTIYF
TRBV27,NA,TRBJ1-4,NA,TGTGCCAGCAGCCCGCGGTGGGGGGATGAAAAACTGTTTTTT,CASSPRWGDEKLFF
TRBV4-3,NA,TRBJ2-7,TRBD2,TGCGCCAGCAGCCAAGATCTCGAGCGGGAGGGCCTGCCTTACGAGCAGTACTTC,CASSQDLEREGLPYEQYF
TRBV2,once,TRBJ2-5,NA,TGTGCCAGCAGCAAAAAAGAGACCCAGTACTTC,CASSKKETQYF
TRBV7-9,NA,TRBJ1-1,NA,TGTGCCAGCAGCTTAGTCGGGGGTCACACTGAAGCTTTCTTT,CASSLVGGHTEAFF
TRBV28,NA,TRBJ1-1,TRBD1,TGTGCCAGCAATTCAGGGGGATATGCTGAAGCTTTCTTT,CASNSGGYAEAFF
TRBV5-1,NA,TRBJ1-1,NA,TGCGCCAGCAGCTTGGAGGGGGTTGACACTGAAGCTTTCTTT,CASSLEGVDTEAFF
TRBV5-4,NA,TRBJ2-5,TRBD2,TGTGCCAGCAGCTTGGGGACTAGTCCGGTGGAGACCCAGTACTTC,CASSLGTSPVETQYF
TRBV5-5,NA,TRBJ1-1,NA,TGTGCCAGCAGCGTAGCGGGGGACGCGGGCACTGAAGCTTTCTTT,CASSVAGDAGTEAFF
TRBV5-6,NA,TRBJ1-1,TRBD1,TGTGCCAGCAGCTCGCCCGGGACAGGGAACACTGAAGCTTTCTTT,CASSSPGTGNTEAFF
TRBV11-3,NA,TRBJ1-3,NA,TGTGCCAGCAGCTTAGGTAGGGGGTCTTTCTCTGGAAACACCATATATTTT,CASSLGRGSFSGNTIYF
TRBV9,NA,TRBJ2-7,TRBD1,TGTGCTTTCCTCAGGGGGCGCGGGTACTCCTTC,CAFLRGRGYSF
TRBV7-8,NA,TRBJ2-1,TRBD1,TGTGCCAGCAGTTTCACCGGGACAGGGGGCTCTAGCAATGAGCAGTTCTTC,CASSFTGTGGSSNEQFF
TRBV9,NA,TRBJ1-3,NA,TGTGCCAGCAGCGTAGATGGGGACTACTCTGGAAACACCATATATTTT,CASSVDGDYSGNTIYF
TRBV9,once,TRBJ1-3,NA,TGTGCCAGCAGCGTAGAGGGCAGGGTGTCAGACACCATATATTTT,CASSVEGRVSDTIYF
TRBV29-1,NA,TRBJ2-2,NA,TGCAGCGTTGTGGAGGGGTACACCGGGGAGCTGTTTTTT,CSVVEGYTGELFF
TRBV7-9,NA,TRBJ1-2,TRBD1,TGTGCCAGCAGCCCACAGGGGGCGCAAAACTACACCTTC,CASSPQGAQNYTF
TRBV27,NA,TRBJ1-2,NA,TGTGCCAGCCGCACCGGTGGGGCTGGCTACACCTTC,CASRTGGAGYTF
TRBV9,NA,TRBJ1-3,TRBD1,TGTGCCAGCAGCGTCGGGGTACAGGGGTACTCTACTGGAAACACCATATATTTT,CASSVGVQGYSTGNTIYF
TRBV29-1,NA,TRBJ1-2,NA,TGCAGCGTTGTGGCAGGGCGGAGTGGCTACACCTTC,CSVVAGRSGYTF
TRBV2,NA,TRBJ1-6,NA,TGTGCCAGCACTGTACAGGCGTCGGATAATTCACCCCTCCACTTT,CASTVQASDNSPLHF
TRBV11-3,NA,TRBJ2-4,TRBD1,TGTGCCAGCAGCTCGGACAGGGATACCATTCAGTACTTC,CASSSDRDTIQYF
TRBV12-3/TRBV12-4,NA,TRBJ2-1,NA,TGTGCCACCGGCCAGGGAACTGAGCAGTTCTTC,CATGQGTEQFF
TRBV5-1,once,TRBJ2-3,NA,TGCGCCAGCAGAGGTGGGGGGATGGGGGATACGCAGTATTTT,CASRGGGMGDTQYF
TRBV3-1/TRBV3-2,NA,TRBJ2-3,TRBD2,TGTGCCAGCAGCCAAGGTACTAGCGGGAGGTTAGATACGCAGTATTTT,CASSQGTSGRLDTQYF